The clone carrying this T cell receptor (beta chain) was counted once. The authors' processing: Scientists estimated how many nucleated cells there were by amplifying reference gene primers. The protocol was immunoSEQ multiplex PCR, while the TCRdb copy is restricted to in-frame clones and leaves out a portion. That table supplies the V and J calls and clone size; D and trimming were determined from the DNA. The profile shows just under 350,000 clones, 90% to 95% of them singletons. This entry is derived from a study of blood T cell repertoires in COVID-19. V dropped 1 base and J dropped 2; count of bases not matched to a gene: 4. CDR1 and CDR2 (germline): LGHDT, YNNKEL (reference sequence). The CDR3 has 16 amino acids.

The TCR originated in a woman between 18 and 30 years old who had recovered from COVID-19. Material: peripheral blood. V gene TRBV3-1 (or the pseudogene TRBV3-2) combines with J gene TRBJ2-1, with 8 bases matching TRBD2. CDR3 residues: CASSQAQREPYNEQFF. In DNA form, the CDR3 reads TGTGCCAGCAGCCAAGCCCAGCGGGAGCCCTACAATGAGCAGTTCTTC.